This T cell receptor (beta chain) was found in a study of blood T cell repertoires in COVID-19. The repertoire was sequenced with immunoSEQ multiplex PCR; TCRdb's copy has only in-frame clones and lacks some. The data hold approximately 390,000 clones, with 70% to 90% observed a single time. Enrolled during active infection, Seattle patients were then followed longitudinally. CDR1 is SGHTA and CDR2 is FQGNSA in the germline V gene. Unmatched junction bases numbered 9, after V lost 4 bases and J lost 9 bases. CDR3 size: 15 residues. The chain links TRBV7-2 to TRBJ1-6, with 7 bases fitting TRBD1. Sequenced: peripheral blood. This receptor was identified in a woman aged 60 to 75 with COVID-19, enrolled during active disease. CDR3 DNA sequence: TGTGCCAGCAGCTCCACGACAGGGTTAGGTTCACCCCTCCACTTT. Protein sequence: CASSSTTGLGSPLHF.